A selection of T cell receptor beta chains follows, all from one sample in a study of T cell responses to AZD1222 COVID-19 vaccine. Only in-frame clones appear in the TCRdb table, and some are missing; sequencing was by immunoSEQ multiplex PCR. Of some 150,000 clones detected, around 91% appear once; the ten largest clones hold 5.2%. The sequences come from peripheral blood, collected on day 0 of AZD1222 vaccination. The receptors come from an adult in good health. Both conserved end residues are part of each CDR3. The D gene is left open where the match is weak.

J | V | D | CDR3 | DNA
TRBJ2-3 | TRBV7-3 | . | CASSLGPLGGGDTQYF | TGTGCCAGCAGCTTGGGGCCGTTGGGGGGCGGAGATACGCAGTATTTT
TRBJ2-1 | TRBV5-4 | . | CASSSDSDEQFF | TGTGCCAGCAGCTCTGACAGCGATGAGCAGTTCTTC
TRBJ1-3 | TRBV4-1 | . | CASSQENDFSGNTIYF | TGCGCCAGCAGCCAAGAGAACGACTTCTCTGGAAACACCATATATTTT
TRBJ2-4 | TRBV28 | TRBD2 | CASSLAGGDGKYIQYF | TGTGCCAGCAGTCTAGCGGGAGGAGATGGGAAATACATTCAGTACTTC
TRBJ1-2 | TRBV11-2 | . | CASSLGRNSGYTF | TGTGCCAGCAGCTTAGGGCGGAACAGTGGCTACACCTTC
TRBJ2-1 | TRBV6-2/TRBV6-3 | TRBD1 | CASSTRTGSQGQFF | TGTGCCAGCAGTACCCGGACAGGCAGTCAGGGGCAGTTCTTC
TRBJ2-5 | TRBV19 | TRBD1 | CASKTGGGQETQYF | TGTGCCAGTAAAACAGGGGGAGGTCAAGAGACCCAGTACTTC
TRBJ2-3 | TRBV3-1/TRBV3-2 | TRBD2 | CASSQGLAAADTQYF | TGTGCCAGCAGCCAAGGACTAGCGGCGGCCGATACGCAGTATTTT
TRBJ1-1 | TRBV7-9 | . | CASSLEFDSLNTEAFF | TGTGCCAGCAGCTTAGAGTTTGACAGCTTGAACACTGAAGCTTTCTTT
TRBJ2-7 | TRBV18 | TRBD2 | CASSLAGSLYEQYF | TGTGCCAGCTCATTAGCGGGGTCCCTCTACGAGCAGTACTTC
TRBJ2-4 | TRBV3-1/TRBV3-2 | . | CASSSTYGGRGKNIQYF | TGTGCCAGCAGCTCTACCTACGGTGGGCGGGGCAAAAACATTCAGTACTTC
TRBJ2-1 | TRBV18 | . | CASSLRVSPNEQFF | TGTGCCAGCTCACTCCGAGTCTCCCCGAATGAGCAGTTCTTC
TRBJ1-2 | TRBV4-1 | . | CASSVGTGYGYTF | TGCGCCAGCAGCGTTGGGACCGGGTATGGCTACACCTTC